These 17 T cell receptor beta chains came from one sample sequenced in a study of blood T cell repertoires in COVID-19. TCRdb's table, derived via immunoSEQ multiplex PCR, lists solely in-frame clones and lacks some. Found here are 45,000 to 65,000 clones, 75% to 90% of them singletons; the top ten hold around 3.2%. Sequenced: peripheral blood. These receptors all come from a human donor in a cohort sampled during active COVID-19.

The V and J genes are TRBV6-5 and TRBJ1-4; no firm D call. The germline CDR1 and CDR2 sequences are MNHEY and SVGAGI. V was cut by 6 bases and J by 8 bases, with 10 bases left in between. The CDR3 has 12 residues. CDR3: CASSVTREKLFF. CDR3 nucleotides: TGTGCCAGCAGCGTTACAAGAGAAAAACTGTTTTTT.

The CDR3 loop reads CASSQGPLGAARQETQYF. In nucleotides, the CDR3 is TGTGCCAGCAGCCAAGGCCCCTTAGGGGCCGCCAGGCAAGAGACCCAGTACTTC. The chain carries TRBV4-2 and TRBJ2-5; maybe TRBD1 (5 bases). The V end lost 1 base, the J end lost 2 bases, and 20 bases lay between the germline ends. Germline V gene data show CDR1 as LGHNA and CDR2 as YNFKEQ. The CDR3 runs to 18 residues.

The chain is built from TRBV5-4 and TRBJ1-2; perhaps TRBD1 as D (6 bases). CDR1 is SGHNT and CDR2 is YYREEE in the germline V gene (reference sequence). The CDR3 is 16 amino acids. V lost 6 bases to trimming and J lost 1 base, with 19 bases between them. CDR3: CASTNTQGPYNYGYTF. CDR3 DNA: TGTGCCAGCACCAACACACAGGGACCCTATAACTATGGCTACACCTTC.

The CDR3 nucleotides are TGTGCCAGCAGTTGGGCACACCCCACGGGGGGGGAGACCCAGTACTTC. Translation gives CASSWAHPTGGETQYF. The V gene is TRBV2, the J gene TRBJ2-5; 8 nucleotides agree with TRBD2. This CDR3 spans 16 amino acids. V trimming: 5 bases; J trimming: 5 bases; junction bases outside the gene matches: 13. Per germline, CDR1 SNHLY and CDR2 FYNNEI.

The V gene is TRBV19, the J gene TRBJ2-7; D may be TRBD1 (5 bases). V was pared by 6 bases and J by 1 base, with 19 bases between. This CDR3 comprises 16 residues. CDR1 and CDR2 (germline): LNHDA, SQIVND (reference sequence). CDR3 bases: TGTGCCAGTAGCCCCCGAGGCAGGGATGCGTCCTACGAGCAGTACTTC. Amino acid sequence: CASSPRGRDASYEQYF.

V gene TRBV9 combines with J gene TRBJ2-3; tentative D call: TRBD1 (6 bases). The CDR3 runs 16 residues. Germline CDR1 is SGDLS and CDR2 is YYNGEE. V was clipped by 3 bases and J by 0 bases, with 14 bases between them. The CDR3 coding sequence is TGTGCCAGCAGCGAGCCTCGGGACAAGAGCACAGATACGCAGTATTTT. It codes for CASSEPRDKSTDTQYF.

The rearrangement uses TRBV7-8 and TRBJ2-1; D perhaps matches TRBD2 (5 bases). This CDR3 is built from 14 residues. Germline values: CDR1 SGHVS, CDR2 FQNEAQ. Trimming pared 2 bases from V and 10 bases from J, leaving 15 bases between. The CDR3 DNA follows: TGTGCCAGCAGCTTAAGGAGAGGGAGCGGCGAGCAGTTCTTC. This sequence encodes CASSLRRGSGEQFF.

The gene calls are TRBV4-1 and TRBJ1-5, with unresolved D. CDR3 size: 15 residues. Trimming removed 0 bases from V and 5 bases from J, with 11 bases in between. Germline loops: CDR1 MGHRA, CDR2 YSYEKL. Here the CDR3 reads CASSQDFGVDQPQHF. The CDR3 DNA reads TGCGCCAGCAGCCAAGATTTCGGAGTCGATCAGCCCCAGCATTTT.

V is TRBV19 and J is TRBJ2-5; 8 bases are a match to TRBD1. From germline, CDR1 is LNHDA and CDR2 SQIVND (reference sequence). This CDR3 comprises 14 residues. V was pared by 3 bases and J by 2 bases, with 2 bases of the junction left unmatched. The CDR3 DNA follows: TGTGCCAGTAGTATTGACAGGGGACAAGAGACCCAGTACTTC. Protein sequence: CASSIDRGQETQYF. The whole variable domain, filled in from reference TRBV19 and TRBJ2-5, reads DGGITQSPKYLFRKEGQNVTLSCEQNLNHDAMYWYRQDPGQGLRLIYYSQIVNDFQKGDIAEGYSVSREKKESFPLTVTSAQKNPTAFYLCASSIDRGQETQYFGPGTRLLVL.

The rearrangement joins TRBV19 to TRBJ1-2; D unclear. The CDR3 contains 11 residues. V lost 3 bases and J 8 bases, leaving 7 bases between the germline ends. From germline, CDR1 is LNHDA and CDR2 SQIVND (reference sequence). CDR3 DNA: TGTGCCAGTAGTATTGGTACAGGCTACACCTTC. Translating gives CASSIGTGYTF.

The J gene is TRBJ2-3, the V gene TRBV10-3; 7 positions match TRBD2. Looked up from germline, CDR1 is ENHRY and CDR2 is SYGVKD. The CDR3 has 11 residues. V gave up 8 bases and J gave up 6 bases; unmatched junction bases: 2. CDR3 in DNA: TGTGCCATCGGCGGGAGTGATACGCAGTATTTT. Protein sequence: CAIGGSDTQYF.

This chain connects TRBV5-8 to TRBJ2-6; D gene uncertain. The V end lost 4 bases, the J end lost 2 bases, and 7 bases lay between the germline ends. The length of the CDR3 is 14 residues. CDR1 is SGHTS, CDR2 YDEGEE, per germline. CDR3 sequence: CASSPTAGANVLTF. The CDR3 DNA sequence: TGTGCCAGCAGCCCCACTGCTGGGGCCAACGTCCTGACTTTC.

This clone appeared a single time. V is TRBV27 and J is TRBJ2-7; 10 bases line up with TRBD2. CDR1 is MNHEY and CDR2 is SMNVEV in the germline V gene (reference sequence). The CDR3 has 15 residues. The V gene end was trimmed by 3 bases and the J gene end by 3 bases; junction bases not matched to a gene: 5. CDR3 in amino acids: CASSFRASGSYEQYF. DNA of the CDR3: TGTGCCAGCAGTTTTCGGGCTAGCGGGAGCTACGAGCAGTACTTC.

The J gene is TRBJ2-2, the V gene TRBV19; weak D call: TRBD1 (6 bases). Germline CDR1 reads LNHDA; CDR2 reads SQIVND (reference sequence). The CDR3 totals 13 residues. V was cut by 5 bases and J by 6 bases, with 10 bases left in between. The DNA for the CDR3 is TGTGCCAGTAGTCTCCAGGGGCCCGGGGAGCTGTTTTTT. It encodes CASSLQGPGELFF.

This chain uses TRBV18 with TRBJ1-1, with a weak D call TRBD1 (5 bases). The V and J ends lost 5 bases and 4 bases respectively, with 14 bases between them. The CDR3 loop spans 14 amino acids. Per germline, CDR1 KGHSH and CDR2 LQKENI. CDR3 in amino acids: CASSKEAGGTEAFF. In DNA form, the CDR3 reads TGTGCCAGCTCAAAAGAGGCGGGGGGCACTGAAGCTTTCTTT.

The CDR3 sequence: CASSLAGGRANTEAFF. The CDR3 region has the DNA TGTGCCAGCAGCTTAGCGGGGGGGCGTGCTAACACTGAAGCTTTCTTT. This chain connects TRBV7-9 to TRBJ1-1; possibly TRBD1 for D (6 bases). The CDR3 has 16 amino acids. Germline CDR1 SEHNR, CDR2 FQNEAQ (reference sequence). Trimming removed 0 bases from V and 2 bases from J, with 13 bases in between.

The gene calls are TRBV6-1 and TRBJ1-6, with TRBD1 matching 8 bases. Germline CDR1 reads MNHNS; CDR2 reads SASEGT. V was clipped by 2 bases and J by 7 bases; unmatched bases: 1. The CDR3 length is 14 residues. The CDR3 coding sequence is TGTGCCAGCAGTGAACAGGGGGCAAATTCACCCCTCCACTTT. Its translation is CASSEQGANSPLHF.